This TCR beta chain was profiled in a study of cytomegalovirus exposure and HLA in healthy donors. A remark on this clone: Its target is unknown.

General study points: Across donors, most TCRs were seen rarely, yet some public ones were widespread.

Using immunoSEQ multiplex PCR, the repertoire was profiled, and TCRdb retains in-frame clones only, with some absent. The sample includes approximately 50,000 clones, about 88% of them seen just once. The sequenced material came from PBMCs. The source of this sequence is a woman under 40 in good health and CMV-seronegative.

DNA for the CDR3: TGTGCCAGCAGTTCCTCCGGGATAGCCTACAATGAGCAGTTCTTC. Protein product: CASSSSGIAYNEQFF. V usage is TRBV2 and J usage is TRBJ2-1; tentatively, D is TRBD2 (5 bases). The germline gives CDR1 SNHLY, CDR2 FYNNEI. The CDR3 totals 15 residues. V shed 5 bases and J shed 2 bases, with 13 bases lying between them.